A selection of T cell receptor beta chains follows, all from one sample in a study of radiation and T cells in renal cell carcinoma. Measured with immunoSEQ multiplex PCR; TCRdb has only the in-frame clones, and not every one. The sample lists some 150,000 clones; approximately 88% were seen once. The sequencing used blood, collected from a patient whose treatment included radiotherapy and nephrectomy. The receptors were sampled from a woman in her forties or fifties with renal cell carcinoma. Each CDR3 is given with its conserved first and last residue. D genes are given only for firm matches. Only part of the rows carry a size: once, few, many, or a class if the clone is expanded.

J gene,V gene,clone size,D gene,CDR3 DNA,CDR3 protein
TRBJ2-1,TRBV2,once,-,TGTGCCAGCAGCCTATGGAGGGGGGGACCCCTTCTGCCCAATGAGCAGTTCTTC,CASSLWRGGPLLPNEQFF
TRBJ1-4,TRBV5-4,-,-,TGTGCCAGCAGCTTGGAAGGAGGCAATGAAAAACTGTTTTTT,CASSLEGGNEKLFF
TRBJ2-7,TRBV7-9,-,TRBD1,TGTGCCAGCAGCTGGGGACAGGGGGACGTTGACGAGCAGTACTTC,CASSWGQGDVDEQYF
TRBJ2-6,TRBV6-5,once,-,TGTGCCAGCAGCCCACATTCTTCCGGGGCCAACGTCCTGACTTTC,CASSPHSSGANVLTF
TRBJ1-2,TRBV7-2,-,-,TGTGCCAGCAGCCTCCGACCGACTTACCCCTATGGCTACACCTTC,CASSLRPTYPYGYTF
TRBJ2-7,TRBV6-6,-,TRBD1,TGTGCCAGCAGTCCACCGGGACAGGGCAACGAGCAGTACTTC,CASSPPGQGNEQYF
TRBJ2-3,TRBV7-2,-,-,TGTGCCAGCAGCACCCGCCCCGGTCGCGATACGCAGTATTTT,CASSTRPGRDTQYF
TRBJ1-4,TRBV6-6,-,TRBD1,TGTGCCAGCAGTTCGGACAGGGATGAAAAACTGTTTTTT,CASSSDRDEKLFF
TRBJ1-1,TRBV7-2,-,-,TGTGCCAGCAGCTTAGATCGGGGGAAGGGCGAAGCTTTCTTT,CASSLDRGKGEAFF
TRBJ1-1,TRBV7-2,-,TRBD1,TGTGCCAGCAGTCGACAGGGCCCGTACACTGAAGCTTTCTTT,CASSRQGPYTEAFF
TRBJ1-2,TRBV5-1,few,-,TGCGCCAGCAGCCTGGTGGGTGGGGATGGCTACACCTTC,CASSLVGGDGYTF
TRBJ1-2,TRBV9,-,-,TGTGCCAGCAGCCCCCAACCGACGGACAACTGGGGAGGCTACACCTTC,CASSPQPTDNWGGYTF
TRBJ2-3,TRBV5-1,once,-,TGCGCCAGCTCGGAGGGCTCGGGCACAGATACGCAGTATTTT,CASSEGSGTDTQYF
TRBJ1-5,TRBV6-1,-,-,TGTGCCAGCGTGCCGGTTTGGGGACAGCCCCAGCATTTT,CASVPVWGQPQHF
TRBJ2-7,TRBV11-2,-,-,TGTGCCAGCAGCTTAGAACGGGGGCCCTCCTACGAGCAGTACTTC,CASSLERGPSYEQYF
TRBJ2-3,TRBV2,-,TRBD2,TGTGCCAGCGGATTGGCTAGCGGGGGCACAGATACGCAGTATTTT,CASGLASGGTDTQYF
TRBJ2-3,TRBV9,-,-,TGTGCCAGCAGCGTAGTCCCGGGGGCAGATACGCAGTATTTT,CASSVVPGADTQYF
TRBJ2-7,TRBV7-8,once,TRBD2,TGTGCCAGCAGCCCGGGACTAGCGGGGTACGAGCAGTACTTC,CASSPGLAGYEQYF
TRBJ1-2,TRBV11-2,-,-,TGTGCCAGCAGCGCAGGACTATTCCGGCGATATGGCTACACCTTC,CASSAGLFRRYGYTF
TRBJ1-1,TRBV5-4,-,-,TGTGCCAGCACCAACAGGAAAAACACTGAAGCTTTCTTT,CASTNRKNTEAFF
TRBJ1-1,TRBV19,-,-,TGTGCCAGTAGTATCGCAGAAACTGAAGCTTTCTTT,CASSIAETEAFF
TRBJ1-6,TRBV11-2,once,-,TGTGCCAGCAGCGAAAGTGGATGGAGCTCCTATAATTCACCCCTCCACTTT,CASSESGWSSYNSPLHF
TRBJ1-3,TRBV5-1,-,-,TGCGCCAGCAGCTTGGAGACAGGCAACGGAAACACCATATATTTT,CASSLETGNGNTIYF
TRBJ1-3,TRBV28,-,TRBD1,TGTGCCAGCAGTTTGGACAGGGACTGGAAACACTGGGATTTT,CASSLDRDWKHWDF
TRBJ2-2,TRBV10-3,-,-,TGTGCCATCAGTGACGAAGGGTTGGGCACCGGGGAGCTGTTTTTT,CAISDEGLGTGELFF
TRBJ2-5,TRBV6-5,-,TRBD1,TGTGCCAGCAGCGGGACAGTACAAGAGACCCAGTACTTC,CASSGTVQETQYF
TRBJ1-2,TRBV5-1,-,-,TGCGCCAGCAGCTTAAAGGGGGGCTGGACTAACTATGGCTACACCTTC,CASSLKGGWTNYGYTF
TRBJ2-3,TRBV5-3,-,TRBD2,TGTGCCAGAACACAGACTAGCGGGGCCCCCACAGATACGCAGTATTTT,CARTQTSGAPTDTQYF
TRBJ2-5,TRBV6-5,once,-,TGTGCCAGCAGCCGACTAGGCTACGAGACCCAGTACTTC,CASSRLGYETQYF
TRBJ1-2,TRBV4-1,-,-,TGCGCCAGCAGCCAAGAACCTCCGCCCGAGGGGTATGGCTACACCTTC,CASSQEPPPEGYGYTF
TRBJ2-7,TRBV4-1,-,-,TGCGCCAGCAGCCAAGCGACACGCCGGACCTACGAGCAGTACTTC,CASSQATRRTYEQYF
TRBJ2-4,TRBV15,-,-,TGTGCCACCAGCAAAAACAGGGCGGGGGACATTCAGTACTTC,CATSKNRAGDIQYF
TRBJ1-6,TRBV6-6,few,TRBD1,TGTGCCAGCAGTTGGGGACAGGGGAATTCACCCCTCCACTTT,CASSWGQGNSPLHF
TRBJ2-1,TRBV6-5,-,TRBD1,TGTGCCAGCAGGTCAGGACAGGGAAGAGGTGAGCAGTTCTTC,CASRSGQGRGEQFF
TRBJ1-1,TRBV14,-,TRBD1,TGTGCCAGCAGCCAACTAACAGGGGTTAGCACTGAAGCTTTCTTT,CASSQLTGVSTEAFF
TRBJ2-7,TRBV7-8,-,-,TGTGCCAGCAGCTTAGCGGGGGACCCCTACGAGCAGTACTTC,CASSLAGDPYEQYF
TRBJ2-2,TRBV11-2,-,-,TGTGCCAGCAGCCGGGTGGGTGGGACCGACACCGGGGAGCTGTTTTTT,CASSRVGGTDTGELFF
TRBJ2-2,TRBV19,-,-,TGTGCTTCCCCGGCTGGTAGCACCGGGGAGCTGTTTTTT,CASPAGSTGELFF
TRBJ2-5,TRBV19,-,-,TGTGCCAGTAGTTGGCAGGGAGAAGAGACCCAGTACTTC,CASSWQGEETQYF
TRBJ2-2,TRBV7-9,-,-,TGTGCCAGCAGCCGACAGGACTCGAACACCGGGGAGCTGTTTTTT,CASSRQDSNTGELFF
TRBJ2-3,TRBV29-1,-,TRBD2,TGCAGCGTTGAAAGCGGGGGGGCAGATACGCAGTATTTT,CSVESGGADTQYF
TRBJ2-1,TRBV5-1,-,TRBD2,TGCGCCAGCAGCTTGGACGCTTCTAGCGGGGGAAATGAGCAGTTCTTC,CASSLDASSGGNEQFF
TRBJ2-5,TRBV29-1,-,TRBD2,TGCAGCGTTTCCCTAGGCGGGGGGAACCAAGAGACCCAGTACTTC,CSVSLGGGNQETQYF
TRBJ2-5,TRBV5-1,once,TRBD1,TGCGCCAGCAGCTTCGAAGACAGGGGGCGAGAGACCCAGTACTTC,CASSFEDRGRETQYF
TRBJ2-1,TRBV4-1,once,-,TGCGCCAGCAGCCAAGGAGCCCTAGGGGACTATGAGCAGTTCTTC,CASSQGALGDYEQFF
TRBJ2-2,TRBV6-5,once,-,TGTGCCAGCAGTCCAGGGGGGAGCACCGGGGAGCTGTTTTTT,CASSPGGSTGELFF
TRBJ1-5,TRBV29-1,-,-,TGCAGCGTTGAAGATGCGGGTGGCAATCAGCCCCAGCATTTT,CSVEDAGGNQPQHF
TRBJ2-7,TRBV11-2,-,TRBD1,TGTGCCAGCAGCTTAGGAGGGACAGGGCAGGGCGAGCAGTACTTC,CASSLGGTGQGEQYF
TRBJ2-2,TRBV7-9,-,TRBD2,TGTGCCAGCAGCTCACCGGGACTAGATACAGTCACCGGGGAGCTGTTTTTT,CASSSPGLDTVTGELFF
TRBJ2-1,TRBV5-1,-,-,TGCGCCAGCAGTGTTGCGGGGTATAGTGATGAGCAGTTCTTC,CASSVAGYSDEQFF
TRBJ1-3,TRBV19,-,TRBD1,TGTGCCAGTAATTCGGGACAGAAAGGAAACACCATATATTTT,CASNSGQKGNTIYF
TRBJ1-6,TRBV12-2,-,-,TGTGCAAGTCGCTTGCAGGGGCTGTCCAATTCACCCCTCCACTTT,CASRLQGLSNSPLHF
TRBJ1-6,TRBV5-1,-,-,TGCGCCAGCAGCTTGGTCCCAGGGATTAGTAATTCACCCCTCCACTTT,CASSLVPGISNSPLHF
TRBJ1-3,TRBV19,-,-,TGTGCCAGTAGTAAGGTAACCTCTGGAAACACCATATATTTT,CASSKVTSGNTIYF
TRBJ1-2,TRBV5-4,-,TRBD1,TGTGCCAGCAGCTTGGTTACAGGGGAGGGAGGCTACACCTTC,CASSLVTGEGGYTF
TRBJ1-6,TRBV6-1,-,-,TGTGCCACCCCCGCCACCAGTAATTCACCCCTCCACTTT,CATPATSNSPLHF
TRBJ1-2,TRBV14,-,-,TGTGCCAGCAGCAAAAACAGGAATAACTATGGCTACACCTTC,CASSKNRNNYGYTF
TRBJ1-1,TRBV5-8,-,-,TGTGCCAGTAAACACTCCGGAGGCGGCACTGAAGCTTTCTTT,CASKHSGGGTEAFF
TRBJ1-4,TRBV5-1,-,-,TGCGCCAGCAGCCCCAGGACTGATCCTAATGAAAAACTGTTTTTT,CASSPRTDPNEKLFF
TRBJ1-1,TRBV11-3,few,TRBD1,TGTGCCAGCAGCTCCCCGGGACAGGGGGCAGGAGAAGCTTTCTTT,CASSSPGQGAGEAFF